This T cell receptor beta chain was recorded in a study of T-cell memory formation after mild COVID-19. There are many counts of this clonotype. TCRdb re-derived calls from the 5' RACE reads in MiXCR, one entry per CDR3 protein. The sample includes approximately 350,000 distinct CDR3 sequences, over 10% seen only once; the top ten take over 20%. The CDR3 is 14 amino acids. CDR1 and CDR2 (germline): SEHNR, FQNEAQ (reference sequence). The V gene lost 1 base and the J gene lost 2 bases, with 7 bases spanning the gap. The clonotype comes from a man aged 18-30 years who had mild COVID-19 (a few samples of this study predate the infection). Cell type and time point are not known. V usage is TRBV7-9 and J usage is TRBJ2-3, with TRBD1 as a possible D gene (6 bases). Sequenced material: PBMCs or a T cell subset sorted from them (not recorded which). The CDR3 protein is CASSLDRATDTQYF. The DNA for the CDR3 is TGTGCCAGCAGCTTAGACAGGGCCACAGATACGCAGTATTTT.